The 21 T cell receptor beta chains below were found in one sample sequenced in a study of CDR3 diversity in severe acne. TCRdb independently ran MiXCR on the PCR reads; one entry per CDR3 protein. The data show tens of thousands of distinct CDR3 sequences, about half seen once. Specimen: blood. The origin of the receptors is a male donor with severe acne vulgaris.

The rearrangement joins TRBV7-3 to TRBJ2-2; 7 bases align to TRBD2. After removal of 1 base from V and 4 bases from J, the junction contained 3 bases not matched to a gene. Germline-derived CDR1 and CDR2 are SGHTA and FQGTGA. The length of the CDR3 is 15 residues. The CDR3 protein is CASSLRREATGELFF. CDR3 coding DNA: TGTGCCAGCAGCTTAAGACGGGAGGCCACCGGGGAGCTGTTTTTT.

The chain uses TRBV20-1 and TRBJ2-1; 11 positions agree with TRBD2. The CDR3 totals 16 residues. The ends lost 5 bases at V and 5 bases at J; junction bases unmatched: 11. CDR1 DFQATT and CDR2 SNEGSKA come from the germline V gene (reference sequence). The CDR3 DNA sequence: TGCAGTGCTCAGTCTTATAGCGGGAGGGCCGACAATGAGCAGTTCTTC. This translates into CSAQSYSGRADNEQFF.

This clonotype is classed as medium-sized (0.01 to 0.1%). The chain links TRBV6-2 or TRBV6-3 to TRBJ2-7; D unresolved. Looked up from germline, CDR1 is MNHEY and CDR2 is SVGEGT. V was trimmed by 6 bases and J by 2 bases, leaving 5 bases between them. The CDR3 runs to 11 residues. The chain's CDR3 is CASSRAYEQYF. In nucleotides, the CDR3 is TGTGCCAGCAGCCGGGCCTACGAGCAGTACTTC.

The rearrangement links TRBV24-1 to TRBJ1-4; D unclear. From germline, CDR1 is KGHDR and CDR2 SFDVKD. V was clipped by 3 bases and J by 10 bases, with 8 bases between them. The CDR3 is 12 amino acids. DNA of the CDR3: TGTGCCACCAGTGATGTTATGGGAAAACTGTTTTTT. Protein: CATSDVMGKLFF.

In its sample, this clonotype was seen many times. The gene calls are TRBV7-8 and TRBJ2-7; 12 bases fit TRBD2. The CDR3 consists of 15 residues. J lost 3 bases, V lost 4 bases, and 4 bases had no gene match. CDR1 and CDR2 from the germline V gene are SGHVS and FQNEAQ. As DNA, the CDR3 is TGTGCCAGCAGCTACCGGACTAGCGGGAACTACGAGCAGTACTTC. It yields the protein CASSYRTSGNYEQYF.

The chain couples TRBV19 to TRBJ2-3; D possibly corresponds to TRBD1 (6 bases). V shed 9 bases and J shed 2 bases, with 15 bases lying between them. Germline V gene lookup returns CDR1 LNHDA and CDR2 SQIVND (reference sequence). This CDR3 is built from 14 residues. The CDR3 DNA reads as TGTGCCAGCCAACAGGGAATTTCCACAGATACGCAGTATTTT. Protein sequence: CASQQGISTDTQYF.

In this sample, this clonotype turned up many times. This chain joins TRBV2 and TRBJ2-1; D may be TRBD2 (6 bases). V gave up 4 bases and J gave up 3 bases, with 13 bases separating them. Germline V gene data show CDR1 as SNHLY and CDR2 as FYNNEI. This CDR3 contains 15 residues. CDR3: CASSVTGASYNEQFF. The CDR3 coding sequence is TGTGCCAGCAGTGTTACGGGAGCGAGCTACAATGAGCAGTTCTTC. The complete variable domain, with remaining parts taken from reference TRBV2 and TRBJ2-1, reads EPEVTQTPSHQVTQMGQEVILRCVPISNHLYFYWYRQILGQKVEFLVSFYNNEISEKSEIFDDQFSVERPDGSNFTLKIRSTKLEDSAMYFCASSVTGASYNEQFFGPGTRLTVL.

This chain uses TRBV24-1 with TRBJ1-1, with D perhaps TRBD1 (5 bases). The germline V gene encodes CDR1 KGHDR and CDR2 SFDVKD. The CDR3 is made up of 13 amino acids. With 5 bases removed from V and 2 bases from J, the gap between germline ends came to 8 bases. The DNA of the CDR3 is TGTGCCACCAGTGCGGGACGCAACACTGAAGCTTTCTTT. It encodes CATSAGRNTEAFF.

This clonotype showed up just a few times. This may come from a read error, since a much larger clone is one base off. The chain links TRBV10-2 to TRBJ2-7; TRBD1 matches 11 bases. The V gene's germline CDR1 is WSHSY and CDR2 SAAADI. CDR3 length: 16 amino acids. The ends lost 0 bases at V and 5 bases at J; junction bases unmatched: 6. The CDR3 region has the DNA TGCGCCAGCAGTGAGTCTGGGGACAGGGGGACCCACGAGCAGTACTTC. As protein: CASSESGDRGTHEQYF.

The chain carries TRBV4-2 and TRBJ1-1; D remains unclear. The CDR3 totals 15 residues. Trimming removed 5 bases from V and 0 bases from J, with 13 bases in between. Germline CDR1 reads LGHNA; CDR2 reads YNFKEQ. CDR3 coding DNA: TGTGCCAGCAGCGCAACACAGCTACTGAACACTGAAGCTTTCTTT. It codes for CASSATQLLNTEAFF.

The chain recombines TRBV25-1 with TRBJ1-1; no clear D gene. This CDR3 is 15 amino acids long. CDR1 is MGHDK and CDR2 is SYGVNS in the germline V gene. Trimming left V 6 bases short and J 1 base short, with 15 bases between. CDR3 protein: CASSQVQSWNTEAFF. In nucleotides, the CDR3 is TGTGCCAGCAGCCAAGTGCAGTCCTGGAACACTGAAGCTTTCTTT.

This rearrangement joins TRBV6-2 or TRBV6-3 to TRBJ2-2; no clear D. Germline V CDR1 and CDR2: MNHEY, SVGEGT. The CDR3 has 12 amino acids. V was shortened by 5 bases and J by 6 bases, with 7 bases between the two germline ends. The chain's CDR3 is CASSGVAGELFF. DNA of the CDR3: TGTGCCAGCAGTGGAGTAGCCGGGGAGCTGTTTTTT.

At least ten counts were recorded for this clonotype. Here the CDR3 DNA reads TGCAGTGCTAGACCGACAGGGGCCTATAATTCACCCCTCCACTTT. Translation: CSARPTGAYNSPLHF. This chain links TRBV20-1 with TRBJ1-6; 8 bases are shared with TRBD1. The CDR3 runs 15 residues. V shed 2 bases and J 2 bases; nucleotides not matched to a gene: 2. Germline V gives CDR1 DFQATT, CDR2 SNEGSKA (reference sequence).

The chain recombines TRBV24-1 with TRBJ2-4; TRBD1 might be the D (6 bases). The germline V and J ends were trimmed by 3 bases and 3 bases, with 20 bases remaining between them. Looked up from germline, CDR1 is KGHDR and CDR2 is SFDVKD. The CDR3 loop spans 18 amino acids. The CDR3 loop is CATSDPTGGGCGKNIQYF. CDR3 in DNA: TGTGCCACCAGTGATCCGACTGGTGGGGGCTGCGGCAAAAACATTCAGTACTTC.

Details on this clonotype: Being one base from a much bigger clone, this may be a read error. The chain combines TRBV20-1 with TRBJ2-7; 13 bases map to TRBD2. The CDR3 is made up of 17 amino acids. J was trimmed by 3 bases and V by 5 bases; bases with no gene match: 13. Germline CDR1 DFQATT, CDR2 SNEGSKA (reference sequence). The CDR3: CSAPSTRTSGRSYEQYF. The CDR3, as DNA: TGCAGTGCTCCTTCAACTAGGACTAGCGGGAGAAGCTACGAGCAGTACTTC.

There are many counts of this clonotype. The CDR3 nucleotides read TGTGCCAGCAGTGACGTGGGGGACACCGGGGAGCTGTTTTTT. This translates into CASSDVGDTGELFF. The V and J genes are TRBV6-4 and TRBJ2-2; D possibly matches TRBD1 or TRBD2 (5 bases each). Germline lookup yields CDR1 MRHNA and CDR2 SNTAGT. V lost 2 bases, J lost 3 bases, and 7 bases lay in between. There are 14 residues in the CDR3.

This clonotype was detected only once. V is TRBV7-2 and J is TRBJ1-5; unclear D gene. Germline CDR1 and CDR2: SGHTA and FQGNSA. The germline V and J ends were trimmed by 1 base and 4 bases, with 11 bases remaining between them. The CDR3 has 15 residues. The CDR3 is CASSLGSFLNQPQHF. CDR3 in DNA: TGTGCCAGCAGCTTAGGATCCTTCCTAAATCAGCCCCAGCATTTT.

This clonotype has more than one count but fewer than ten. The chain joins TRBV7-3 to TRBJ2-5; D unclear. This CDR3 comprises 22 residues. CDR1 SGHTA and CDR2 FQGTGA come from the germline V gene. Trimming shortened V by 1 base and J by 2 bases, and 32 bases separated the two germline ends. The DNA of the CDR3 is TGTGCCAGCAGCTTAAGTCCGCCGAGTACGGTGGGGTGGATCCGGAGACAAGAGACCCAGTACTTC. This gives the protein CASSLSPPSTVGWIRRQETQYF.

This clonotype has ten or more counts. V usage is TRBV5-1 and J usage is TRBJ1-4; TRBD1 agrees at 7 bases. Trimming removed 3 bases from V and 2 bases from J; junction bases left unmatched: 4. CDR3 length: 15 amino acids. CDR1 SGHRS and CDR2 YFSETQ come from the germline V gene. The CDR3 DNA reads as TGCGCCAGCAGCTCAGACAGGGAGACTAATGAAAAACTGTTTTTT. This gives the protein CASSSDRETNEKLFF.

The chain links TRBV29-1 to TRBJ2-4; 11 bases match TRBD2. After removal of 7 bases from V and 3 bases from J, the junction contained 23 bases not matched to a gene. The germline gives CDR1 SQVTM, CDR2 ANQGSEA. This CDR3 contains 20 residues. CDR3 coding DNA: TGCAGCGGTGGACAGGGACTAGCGGCTCTGTGGGGAAAAGGCAAAAACATTCAGTACTTC. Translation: CSGGQGLAALWGKGKNIQYF.

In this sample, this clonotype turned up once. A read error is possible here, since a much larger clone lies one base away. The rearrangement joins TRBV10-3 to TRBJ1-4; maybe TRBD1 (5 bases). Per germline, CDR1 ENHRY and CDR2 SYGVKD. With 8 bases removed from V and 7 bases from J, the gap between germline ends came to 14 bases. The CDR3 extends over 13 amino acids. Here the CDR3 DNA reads TGTGCCATCGGACCCCAAAGGGGTGAAAAACTGTTTTTT. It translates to CAIGPQRGEKLFF.